This T cell receptor beta chain is from a study of T-cell memory formation after mild COVID-19. In the study overall: There were largely donor-specific TCR clusters. Study outcomes and limitations: Mostly located in CM and EM were contracting CD4+ clones, with contracting CD8+ clones located in EMRA.

The table lists this clonotype with a few counts. No antigen is known for it. In TCRdb, the 5' RACE reads were re-called with MiXCR into one record per CDR3 protein. The top ten clones hold around 13% of a sample with about 400,000 distinct CDR3 sequences, 20% to 30% of them seen once. Material: PBMCs or a T cell subset sorted from them (not recorded which). The TCR sequence derives from an adult woman who had mild COVID-19 (a few samples of this study predate the infection). Cell type and time point are not known.

The CDR3 DNA follows: TGCGCCAGCAGCCAAGAGTTCGGATCTAGCACAGATACGCAGTATTTT. Translated, it gives CASSQEFGSSTDTQYF. The gene calls are TRBV4-3 and TRBJ2-3; no clear D gene. V lost 0 bases to trimming and J lost 0 bases, with 10 bases between them. The CDR3 length is 16 residues. Germline-derived CDR1 and CDR2 are LGHNA and YSLEER.